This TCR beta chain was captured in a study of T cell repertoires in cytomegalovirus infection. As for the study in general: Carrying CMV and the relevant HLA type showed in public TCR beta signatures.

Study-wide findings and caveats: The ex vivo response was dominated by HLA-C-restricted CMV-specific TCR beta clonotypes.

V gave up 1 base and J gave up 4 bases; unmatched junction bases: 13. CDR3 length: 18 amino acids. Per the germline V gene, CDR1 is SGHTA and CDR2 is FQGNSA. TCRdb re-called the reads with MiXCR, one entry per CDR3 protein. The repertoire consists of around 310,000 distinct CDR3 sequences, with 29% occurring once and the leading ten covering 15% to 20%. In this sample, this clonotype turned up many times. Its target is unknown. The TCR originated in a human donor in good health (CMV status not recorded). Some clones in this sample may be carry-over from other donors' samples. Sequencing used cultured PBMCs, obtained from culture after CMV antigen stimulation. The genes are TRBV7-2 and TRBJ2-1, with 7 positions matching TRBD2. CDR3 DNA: TGTGCCAGCAGCTTAGGAGGCGAGGGAACTAGCGCTTACAATGAGCAGTTCTTC. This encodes CASSLGGEGTSAYNEQFF.